This TCR beta chain was captured by sequencing in a study of CD4 T cells in relation to SARS-CoV-2 and coronaviruses. This clone appeared once. Losses at the gene ends were 2 bases for V and 5 bases for J; bases not matched to a gene: 7. Germline assignment: CDR1 SGDLS and CDR2 YYNGEE. The CDR3 has 15 residues. The unexposed donors gave CD4+ T cells in about 2010-2019, prior to COVID-19. Here immunoSEQ multiplex PCR was the method, and the copy in TCRdb shows in-frame clones only, minus some. This table holds under 70,000 clones, 70% to 90% found once. The J gene is TRBJ2-1, the V gene TRBV9; 7 bases fit TRBD2. The clonotype comes from a human donor in good health. Sequencing used memory CD4+ T cells from PBMCs. The CDR3 sequence is CASSVGGSGHNEQFF. CDR3 DNA: TGTGCCAGCAGCGTGGGCGGGAGCGGGCACAATGAGCAGTTCTTC.